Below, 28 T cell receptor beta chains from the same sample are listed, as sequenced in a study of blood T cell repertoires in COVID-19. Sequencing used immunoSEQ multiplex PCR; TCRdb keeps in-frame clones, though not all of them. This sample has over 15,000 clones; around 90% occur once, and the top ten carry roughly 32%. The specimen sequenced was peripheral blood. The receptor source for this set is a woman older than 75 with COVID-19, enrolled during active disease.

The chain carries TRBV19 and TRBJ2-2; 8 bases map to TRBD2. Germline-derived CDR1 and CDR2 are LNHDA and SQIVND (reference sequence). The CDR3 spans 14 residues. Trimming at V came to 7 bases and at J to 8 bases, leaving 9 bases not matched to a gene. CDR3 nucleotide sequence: TGTGCCAGTACCATACGGGGGGGTTTAGGGGAGCTGTTTTTT. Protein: CASTIRGGLGELFF.

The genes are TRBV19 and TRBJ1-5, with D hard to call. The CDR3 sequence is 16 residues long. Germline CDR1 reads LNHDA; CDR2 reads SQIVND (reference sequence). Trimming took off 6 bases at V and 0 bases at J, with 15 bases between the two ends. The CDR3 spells CASRGLVGNSNQPQHF. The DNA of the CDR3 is TGTGCCAGTAGAGGACTCGTAGGAAATAGCAATCAGCCCCAGCATTTT.

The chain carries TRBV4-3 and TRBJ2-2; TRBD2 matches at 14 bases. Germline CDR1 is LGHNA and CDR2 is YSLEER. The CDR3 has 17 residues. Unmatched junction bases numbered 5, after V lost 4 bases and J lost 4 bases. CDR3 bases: TGCGCCAGCAGCCCGACTAGCGGGGGGGCCCGCACCGGGGAGCTGTTTTTT. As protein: CASSPTSGGARTGELFF.

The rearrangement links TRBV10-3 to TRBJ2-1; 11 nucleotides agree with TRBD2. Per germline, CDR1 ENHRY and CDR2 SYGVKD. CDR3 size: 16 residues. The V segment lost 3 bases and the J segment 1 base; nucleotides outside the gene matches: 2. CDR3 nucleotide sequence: TGTGCCATCAGTGACTTAGCGGGAGGGTCCTACAATGAGCAGTTCTTC. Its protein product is CAISDLAGGSYNEQFF.

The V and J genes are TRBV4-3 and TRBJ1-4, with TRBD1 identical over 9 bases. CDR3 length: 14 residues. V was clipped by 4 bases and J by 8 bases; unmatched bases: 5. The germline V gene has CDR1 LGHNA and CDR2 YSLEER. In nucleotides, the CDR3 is TGCGCCAGCAGCCCGGGGACAGGGAGGGAAAAACTGTTTTTT. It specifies CASSPGTGREKLFF.

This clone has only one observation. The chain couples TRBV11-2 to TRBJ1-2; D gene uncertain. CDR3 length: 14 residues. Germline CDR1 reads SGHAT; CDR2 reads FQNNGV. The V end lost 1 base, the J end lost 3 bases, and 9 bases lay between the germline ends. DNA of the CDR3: TGTGCCAGCAGCTTAGCTGGGAGCGACTATGGCTACACCTTC. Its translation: CASSLAGSDYGYTF.

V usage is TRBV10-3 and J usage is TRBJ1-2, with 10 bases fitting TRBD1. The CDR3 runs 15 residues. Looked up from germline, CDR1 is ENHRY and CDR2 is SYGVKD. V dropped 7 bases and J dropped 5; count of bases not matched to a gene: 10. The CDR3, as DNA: TGTGCCATCAACAGCGGACAGGGGGACGGGTATGGCTACACCTTC. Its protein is CAINSGQGDGYGYTF.

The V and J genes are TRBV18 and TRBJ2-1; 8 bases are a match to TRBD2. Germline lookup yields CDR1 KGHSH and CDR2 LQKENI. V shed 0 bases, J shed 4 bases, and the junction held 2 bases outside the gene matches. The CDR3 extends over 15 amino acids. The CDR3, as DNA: TGTGCCAGCTCACCACCGGGACTAGGGTACAATGAGCAGTTCTTC. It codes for CASSPPGLGYNEQFF.

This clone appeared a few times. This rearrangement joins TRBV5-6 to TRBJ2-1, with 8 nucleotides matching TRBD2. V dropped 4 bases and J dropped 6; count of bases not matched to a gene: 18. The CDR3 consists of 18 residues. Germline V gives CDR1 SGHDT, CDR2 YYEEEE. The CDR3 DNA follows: TGTGCCAGCAGCCCCCTGAGCGATGGTGGACTAGCCTTCAATGAGCAGTTCTTC. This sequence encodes CASSPLSDGGLAFNEQFF.

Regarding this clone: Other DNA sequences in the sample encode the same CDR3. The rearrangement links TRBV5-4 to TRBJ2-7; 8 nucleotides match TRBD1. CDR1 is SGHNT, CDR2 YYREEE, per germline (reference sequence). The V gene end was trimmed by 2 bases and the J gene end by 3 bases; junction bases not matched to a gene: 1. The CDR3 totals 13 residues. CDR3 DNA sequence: TGTGCCAGCAGCTTACAGGGGGGCTACGAGCAGTACTTC. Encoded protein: CASSLQGGYEQYF.

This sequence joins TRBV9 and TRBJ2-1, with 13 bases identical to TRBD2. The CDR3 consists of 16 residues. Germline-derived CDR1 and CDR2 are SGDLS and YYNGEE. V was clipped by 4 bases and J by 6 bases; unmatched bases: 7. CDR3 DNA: TGTGCCAGCAGCCCCCGGACTAGCGGGAGTTTCAATGAGCAGTTCTTC. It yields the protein CASSPRTSGSFNEQFF.

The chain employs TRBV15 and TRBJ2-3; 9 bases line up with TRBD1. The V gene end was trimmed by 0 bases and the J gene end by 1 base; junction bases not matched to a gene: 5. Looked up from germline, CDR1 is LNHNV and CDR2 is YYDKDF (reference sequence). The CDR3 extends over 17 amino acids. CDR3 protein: CATSRDARTGGTDTQYF. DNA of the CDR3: TGTGCCACCAGCAGAGATGCCCGGACAGGGGGCACAGATACGCAGTATTTT.

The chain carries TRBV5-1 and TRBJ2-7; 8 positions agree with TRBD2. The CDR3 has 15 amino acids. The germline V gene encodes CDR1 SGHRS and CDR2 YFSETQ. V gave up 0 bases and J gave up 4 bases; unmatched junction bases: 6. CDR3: CASSLGSGGVYEQYF. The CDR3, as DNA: TGCGCCAGCAGCTTGGGGAGCGGGGGAGTTTACGAGCAGTACTTC.

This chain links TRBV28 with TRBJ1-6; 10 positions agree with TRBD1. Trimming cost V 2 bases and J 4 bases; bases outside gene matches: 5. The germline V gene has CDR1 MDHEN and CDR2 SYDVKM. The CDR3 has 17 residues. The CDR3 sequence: CASSLRDRGLYNSPLHF. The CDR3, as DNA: TGTGCCAGCAGTTTAAGGGACAGGGGCCTGTATAATTCACCCCTCCACTTT.

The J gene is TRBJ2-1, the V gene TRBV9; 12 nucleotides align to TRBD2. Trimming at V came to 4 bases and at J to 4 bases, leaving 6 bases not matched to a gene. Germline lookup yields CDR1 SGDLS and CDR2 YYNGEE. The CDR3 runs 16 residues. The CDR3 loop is CASSLTSGSLYNEQFF. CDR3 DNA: TGTGCCAGCAGCTTGACTAGCGGGAGCCTGTACAATGAGCAGTTCTTC. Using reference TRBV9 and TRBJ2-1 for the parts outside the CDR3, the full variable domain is DSGVTQTPKHLITATGQRVTLRCSPRSGDLSVYWYQQSLDQGLQFLIQYYNGEERAKGNILERFSAQQFPDLHSELNLSSLELGDSALYFCASSLTSGSLYNEQFFGPGTRLTVL.

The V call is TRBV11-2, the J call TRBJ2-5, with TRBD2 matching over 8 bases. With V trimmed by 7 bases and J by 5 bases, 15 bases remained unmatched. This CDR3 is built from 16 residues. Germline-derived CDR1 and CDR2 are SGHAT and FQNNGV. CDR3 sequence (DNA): TGTGCCAGCACCCACGACGGGAGGGCCTCAGTGGAGACCCAGTACTTC. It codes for CASTHDGRASVETQYF.

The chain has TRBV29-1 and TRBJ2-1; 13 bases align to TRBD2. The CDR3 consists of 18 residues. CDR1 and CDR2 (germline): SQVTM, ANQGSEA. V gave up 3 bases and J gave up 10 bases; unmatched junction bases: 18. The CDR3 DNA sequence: TGCAGCGTTGAGGACGGCCGGGGACTAGCGGGACTACGGGGCGAGCAGTTCTTC. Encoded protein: CSVEDGRGLAGLRGEQFF.

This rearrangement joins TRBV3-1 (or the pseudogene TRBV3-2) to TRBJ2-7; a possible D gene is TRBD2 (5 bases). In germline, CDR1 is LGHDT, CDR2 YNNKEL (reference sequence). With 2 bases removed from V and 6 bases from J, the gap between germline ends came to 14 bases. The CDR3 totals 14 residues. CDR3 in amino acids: CASSQFASKSEQYF. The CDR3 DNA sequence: TGTGCCAGCAGCCAATTTGCTAGCAAGAGCGAGCAGTACTTC.

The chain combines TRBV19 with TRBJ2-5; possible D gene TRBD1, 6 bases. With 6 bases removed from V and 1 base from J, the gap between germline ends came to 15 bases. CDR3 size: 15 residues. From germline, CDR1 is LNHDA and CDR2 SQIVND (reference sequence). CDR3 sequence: CASRTSGTPQETQYF. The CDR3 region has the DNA TGTGCCAGTAGAACCTCCGGGACACCCCAAGAGACCCAGTACTTC.

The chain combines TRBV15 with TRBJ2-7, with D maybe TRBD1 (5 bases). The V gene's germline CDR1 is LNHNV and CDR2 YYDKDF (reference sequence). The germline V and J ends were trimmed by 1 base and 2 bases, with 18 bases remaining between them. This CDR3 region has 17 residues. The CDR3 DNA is TGTGCCACCAGCAGAGGATGGGGCGGAAAGGCCACCTACGAGCAGTACTTC. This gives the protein CATSRGWGGKATYEQYF.

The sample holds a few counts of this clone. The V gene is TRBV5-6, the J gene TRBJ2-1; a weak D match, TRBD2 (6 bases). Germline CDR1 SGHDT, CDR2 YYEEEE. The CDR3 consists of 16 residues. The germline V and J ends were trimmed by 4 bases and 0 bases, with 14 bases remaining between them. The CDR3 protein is CASSPLGGASYNEQFF. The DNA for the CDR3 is TGTGCCAGCAGCCCGTTGGGCGGGGCCTCCTACAATGAGCAGTTCTTC.

CDR3 sequence reads: CASSPLPGLAGYEQYF. The DNA for the CDR3 is TGTGCCAGCAGCCCCCTACCAGGACTAGCGGGATACGAGCAGTACTTC. The V gene is TRBV7-9, the J gene TRBJ2-7, with 12 bases fitting TRBD2. Germline loops: CDR1 SEHNR, CDR2 FQNEAQ (reference sequence). Trimming removed 5 bases from V and 4 bases from J; junction bases left unmatched: 9. CDR3 length: 16 residues. Full variable domain (rest looked up from reference TRBV7-9 and TRBJ2-7): DTGVSQNPRHKITKRGQNVTFRCDPISEHNRLYWYRQTLGQGPEFLTYFQNEAQLEKSRLLSDRFSAERPKGSFSTLEIQRTEQGDSAMYLCASSPLPGLAGYEQYFGPGTRLTVT.

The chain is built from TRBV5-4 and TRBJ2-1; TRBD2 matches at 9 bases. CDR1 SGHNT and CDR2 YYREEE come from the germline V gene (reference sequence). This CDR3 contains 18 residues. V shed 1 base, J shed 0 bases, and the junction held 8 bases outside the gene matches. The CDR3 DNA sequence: TGTGCCAGCAGCTTGTCAAGCGGGAGGTCGAGCTCCTACAATGAGCAGTTCTTC. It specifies CASSLSSGRSSSYNEQFF. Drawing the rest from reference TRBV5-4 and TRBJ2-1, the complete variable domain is ETGVTQSPTHLIKTRGQQVTLRCSSQSGHNTVSWYQQALGQGPQFIFQYYREEENGRGNFPPRFSGLQFPNYSSELNVNALELDDSALYLCASSLSSGRSSSYNEQFFGPGTRLTVL.

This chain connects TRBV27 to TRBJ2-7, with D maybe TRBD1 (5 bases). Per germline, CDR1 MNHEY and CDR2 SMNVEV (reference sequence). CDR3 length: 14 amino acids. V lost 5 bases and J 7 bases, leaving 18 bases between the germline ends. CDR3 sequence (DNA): TGTGCCAGCAGTGTATACCCGACAGACCCTGAGCAGTACTTC. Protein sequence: CASSVYPTDPEQYF.

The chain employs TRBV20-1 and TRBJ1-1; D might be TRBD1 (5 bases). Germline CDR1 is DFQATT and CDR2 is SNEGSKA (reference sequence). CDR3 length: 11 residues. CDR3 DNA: TGCAGGGCAGGGTTAGGTACTGAAGCTTTCTTT. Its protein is CRAGLGTEAFF.

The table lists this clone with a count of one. In DNA, the CDR3 is TGCGCCAGCAGCCCGGACAGGGTCTATGGCTACACCTTC. Protein: CASSPDRVYGYTF. V usage is TRBV5-1 and J usage is TRBJ1-2; 8 bases agree with TRBD1. Germline CDR1 SGHRS, CDR2 YFSETQ. CDR3 length equals 13 residues. J was trimmed by 4 bases and V by 4 bases; bases with no gene match: 3.

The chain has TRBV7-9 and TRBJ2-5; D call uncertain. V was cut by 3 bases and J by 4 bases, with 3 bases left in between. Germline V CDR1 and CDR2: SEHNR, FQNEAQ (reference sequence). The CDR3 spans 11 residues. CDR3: CASSFVETQYF. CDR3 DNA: TGTGCCAGCAGCTTCGTAGAGACCCAGTACTTC.

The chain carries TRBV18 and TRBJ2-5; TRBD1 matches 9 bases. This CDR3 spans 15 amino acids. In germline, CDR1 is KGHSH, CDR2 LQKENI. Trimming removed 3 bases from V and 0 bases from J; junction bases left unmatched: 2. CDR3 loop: CASSPGTGHQETQYF. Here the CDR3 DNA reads TGTGCCAGCTCACCGGGGACAGGGCACCAAGAGACCCAGTACTTC.